Listed below are T cell receptor beta chains from one sample, sequenced in a study of Ad26.COV2.S vaccination and SARS-CoV-2 variants. Clones were read by immunoSEQ multiplex PCR, and TCRdb kept only the in-frame ones, dropping some. The data contain approximately 500,000 clones, around 85% of them singletons. The source material was peripheral blood, sampled in a trial of Ad26.COV2.S vaccine versus placebo. The origin of the receptors is a person aged 18-60 years who received the Ad26.COV2.S COVID-19 vaccine or a placebo. Each CDR3 is given with its conserved first and last residue. Fields, in order: CDR3 protein, CDR3 DNA, D gene, clone size, CDR3 length, V gene, J gene. D genes are given only for firm matches. Only part of the rows carry a size: once, few, many, or a class if the clone is expanded.

CDR3: CASSQGLWKTQYF
DNA: TGTGCCAGCAGCCAGGGCCTCTGGAAGACCCAGTACTTC
D: .
size: .
length: 13
V: TRBV3-1/TRBV3-2
J: TRBJ2-5

CDR3: CASSQGQGPYGYTF
DNA: TGTGCCAGCAGCCAAGGACAGGGCCCCTATGGCTACACCTTC
D: TRBD1
size: .
length: 14
V: TRBV3-1/TRBV3-2
J: TRBJ1-2

CDR3: CASSQSRLAGAENEQFF
DNA: TGTGCCAGCAGCCAAAGTCGGCTAGCGGGAGCTGAGAATGAGCAGTTCTTC
D: TRBD2
size: .
length: 17
V: TRBV14
J: TRBJ2-1

CDR3: CASRQETQYF
DNA: TGTGCCAGCAGGCAAGAGACCCAGTACTTC
D: .
size: .
length: 10
V: TRBV6-5
J: TRBJ2-5

CDR3: CASRGQMRNTIYF
DNA: TGTGCCAGCAGGGGCCAGATGCGTAACACCATATATTTT
D: .
size: .
length: 13
V: TRBV6-6
J: TRBJ1-3

CDR3: CASSYLQVDEQFF
DNA: TGTGCCAGCAGTTACTTACAGGTAGATGAGCAGTTCTTC
D: .
size: .
length: 13
V: TRBV6-2/TRBV6-3
J: TRBJ2-1

CDR3: CASSQAYGYTF
DNA: TGTGCCAGCAGCCAAGCCTATGGCTACACCTTC
D: .
size: .
length: 11
V: TRBV6-2/TRBV6-3
J: TRBJ1-2

CDR3: CASSLGGGSLINEQFF
DNA: TGTGCCAGCAGCTTAGGTGGCGGGAGTTTAATTAATGAGCAGTTCTTC
D: TRBD2
size: .
length: 16
V: TRBV7-4
J: TRBJ2-1

CDR3: CASRLQGYEQFF
DNA: TGTGCCAGCAGATTGCAGGGCTATGAGCAGTTCTTC
D: .
size: .
length: 12
V: TRBV6-5
J: TRBJ2-1

CDR3: CVVQGENTIYF
DNA: TGCGTAGTACAGGGGGAAAACACCATATATTTT
D: TRBD1
size: .
length: 11
V: TRBV28
J: TRBJ1-3

CDR3: CASSQTGQGNTEAFF
DNA: TGTGCCAGCAGCCAAACGGGACAGGGAAACACTGAAGCTTTCTTT
D: TRBD1
size: .
length: 15
V: TRBV13
J: TRBJ1-1

CDR3: CASSGGPGSGNTIYF
DNA: TGTGCCAGCAGTGGCGGGCCAGGCTCTGGAAACACCATATATTTT
D: .
size: few
length: 15
V: TRBV25-1
J: TRBJ1-3

CDR3: CASSPGREVIYEQYF
DNA: TGTGCCAGCAGCCCTGGGCGGGAGGTAATCTACGAGCAGTACTTC
D: TRBD2
size: once
length: 15
V: TRBV6-2/TRBV6-3
J: TRBJ2-7

CDR3: CASSTVGRGGETQYF
DNA: TGTGCCAGCAGTACCGTGGGGCGGGGAGGGGAGACCCAGTACTTC
D: TRBD2
size: .
length: 15
V: TRBV28
J: TRBJ2-5

CDR3: CASSEAGAYYEQYF
DNA: TGCGCCAGCAGTGAAGCGGGAGCATACTACGAGCAGTACTTC
D: TRBD2
size: .
length: 14
V: TRBV4-3
J: TRBJ2-7

CDR3: CASRTEPIQPLHF
DNA: TGCGCCAGCAGGACAGAACCAATTCAACCCCTCCACTTT
D: .
size: .
length: 13
V: TRBV5-1
J: TRBJ1-6

CDR3: CASSPLRASSYEQYF
DNA: TGTGCCAGCAGCCCTCTGCGGGCGAGCTCCTACGAGCAGTACTTC
D: .
size: once
length: 15
V: TRBV14
J: TRBJ2-7

CDR3: CASSQETGNPNYGYTF
DNA: TGCGCCAGCAGCCAAGAGACAGGAAATCCTAACTATGGCTACACCTTC
D: .
size: .
length: 16
V: TRBV4-3
J: TRBJ1-2

CDR3: CASSWAPGNQPQHF
DNA: TGTGCCAGCAGCTGGGCCCCAGGGAATCAGCCCCAGCATTTT
D: .
size: .
length: 14
V: TRBV7-2
J: TRBJ1-5

CDR3: CASSLVFREGMETQYF
DNA: TGTGCCAGCAGCTTAGTTTTCAGGGAGGGTATGGAGACCCAGTACTTC
D: TRBD2
size: once
length: 16
V: TRBV11-2
J: TRBJ2-5

CDR3: CASSFTSGRANEQFF
DNA: TGTGCCAGCAGCTTTACTAGCGGGAGGGCGAATGAGCAGTTCTTC
D: TRBD2
size: .
length: 15
V: TRBV7-9
J: TRBJ2-1

CDR3: CASSSLKIPGTSVTDTQYF
DNA: TGTGCCAGCAGCTCCCTCAAAATACCGGGCACGTCGGTCACAGATACGCAGTATTTT
D: .
size: .
length: 19
V: TRBV7-9
J: TRBJ2-3

CDR3: CASSIALRFTDTQYF
DNA: TGTGCCAGTAGTATCGCGTTGAGATTCACAGATACGCAGTATTTT
D: .
size: .
length: 15
V: TRBV19
J: TRBJ2-3

CDR3: CASSFFSGGYEQYF
DNA: TGTGCCAGCAGTTTCTTCTCAGGAGGATACGAGCAGTACTTC
D: .
size: .
length: 14
V: TRBV28
J: TRBJ2-7

CDR3: CASSSAGLSYNSPLHF
DNA: TGTGCCAGCAGCTCAGCCGGACTCTCCTATAATTCACCCCTCCACTTT
D: .
size: .
length: 16
V: TRBV3-1/TRBV3-2
J: TRBJ1-6

CDR3: CASSLRSGSYEQYF
DNA: TGCGCCAGCAGCCTCCGTAGCGGATCCTACGAGCAGTACTTC
D: .
size: .
length: 14
V: TRBV5-1
J: TRBJ2-7

CDR3: CASTPILGDTQYF
DNA: TGTGCCAGCACTCCAATACTTGGAGATACGCAGTATTTT
D: .
size: once
length: 13
V: TRBV12-3/TRBV12-4
J: TRBJ2-3

CDR3: CASSGWTGVGEKLFF
DNA: TGTGCCAGCAGCGGCTGGACAGGGGTAGGGGAAAAACTGTTTTTT
D: TRBD1
size: .
length: 15
V: TRBV7-8
J: TRBJ1-4

CDR3: CASSLARTVQEKLFF
DNA: TGTGCCAGCAGCTTAGCCCGGACGGTTCAGGAAAAACTGTTTTTT
D: .
size: .
length: 15
V: TRBV7-9
J: TRBJ1-4

CDR3: CASSYCSGRLVCEQYF
DNA: TGTGCCAGCAGTTACTGCTCGGGGAGGCTAGTGTGCGAGCAGTACTTC
D: .
size: once
length: 16
V: TRBV6-6
J: TRBJ2-7

CDR3: CASSPTGGQRAYEQYF
DNA: TGCGCCAGCAGCCCCACCGGGGGACAGAGAGCCTACGAGCAGTACTTC
D: .
size: few
length: 16
V: TRBV5-1
J: TRBJ2-7

CDR3: CASSFGPRGAVQFF
DNA: TGCGCCAGCAGCTTTGGGCCCCGAGGAGCGGTGCAGTTCTTC
D: .
size: .
length: 14
V: TRBV5-1
J: TRBJ2-1

CDR3: CASSLAVRSVEQYF
DNA: TGTGCCAGCAGTTTGGCAGTCCGCTCGGTCGAGCAGTACTTC
D: .
size: once
length: 14
V: TRBV6-5
J: TRBJ2-7

CDR3: CASSPNRGTNYGYTF
DNA: TGTGCCAGCAGCCCTAACAGGGGGACTAACTATGGCTACACCTTC
D: TRBD1
size: .
length: 15
V: TRBV5-4
J: TRBJ1-2

CDR3: CASSLGTGEVSPLHF
DNA: TGTGCCAGCAGCCTGGGGACAGGGGAGGTGTCACCCCTCCACTTT
D: TRBD1
size: .
length: 15
V: TRBV5-5
J: TRBJ1-6

CDR3: CASSQNPGRRNNEQFF
DNA: TGTGCCAGCAGCCAGAATCCGGGGAGAAGGAACAATGAGCAGTTCTTC
D: .
size: .
length: 16
V: TRBV7-9
J: TRBJ2-1

CDR3: CASSPVGDTQYF
DNA: TGTGCCAGCTCACCAGTAGGGGATACGCAGTATTTT
D: .
size: .
length: 12
V: TRBV18
J: TRBJ2-3

CDR3: CSASSGTSGPTDTQYF
DNA: TGCAGTGCTAGTAGCGGGACTAGCGGACCCACAGATACGCAGTATTTT
D: TRBD2
size: .
length: 16
V: TRBV20-1
J: TRBJ2-3

CDR3: CASSQDPDRGNSPLHF
DNA: TGTGCCAGCAGCCAAGATCCGGACAGGGGTAATTCACCCCTCCACTTT
D: TRBD1
size: .
length: 16
V: TRBV4-2
J: TRBJ1-6

CDR3: CASSPRASGREETQYF
DNA: TGTGCCAGCTCACCCCGGGCTAGCGGGAGAGAGGAGACCCAGTACTTC
D: TRBD2
size: .
length: 16
V: TRBV18
J: TRBJ2-5

CDR3: CASSSAQGQPNTIYF
DNA: TGTGCCAGCAGCTCGGCCCAGGGTCAACCAAACACCATATATTTT
D: .
size: .
length: 15
V: TRBV7-9
J: TRBJ1-3

CDR3: CASSLTDEYEQYF
DNA: TGTGCCAGCAGTTTAACAGACGAGTACGAGCAGTACTTC
D: .
size: .
length: 13
V: TRBV28
J: TRBJ2-7

CDR3: CASSRGQGLPASGVTYEQYF
DNA: TGTGCCAGCAGCCGGGGACAGGGTTTACCCGCTAGCGGGGTTACCTACGAGCAGTACTTC
D: .
size: .
length: 20
V: TRBV27
J: TRBJ2-7

CDR3: CSVAERNTGELFF
DNA: TGCAGCGTTGCGGAGCGGAACACCGGGGAGCTGTTTTTT
D: .
size: .
length: 13
V: TRBV29-1
J: TRBJ2-2

CDR3: CSARSAGELFF
DNA: TGCAGTGCTCGTTCTGCCGGGGAGCTGTTTTTT
D: .
size: .
length: 11
V: TRBV20-1
J: TRBJ2-2

CDR3: CASRSRDGREITEAFF
DNA: TGTGCAAGTCGCTCCCGGGACGGCCGCGAGATCACTGAAGCTTTCTTT
D: .
size: .
length: 16
V: TRBV12-2
J: TRBJ1-1

CDR3: CASSAHLGDEQFF
DNA: TGTGCCAGCAGCGCTCATCTAGGGGATGAGCAGTTCTTC
D: .
size: once
length: 13
V: TRBV11-2
J: TRBJ2-1

CDR3: CAWSPQGANEQFF
DNA: TGTGCCTGGAGTCCACAGGGGGCCAATGAGCAGTTCTTC
D: TRBD1
size: .
length: 13
V: TRBV30
J: TRBJ2-1

CDR3: CASSSVLAYGYTF
DNA: TGTGCCAGCAGCTCGGTTCTGGCCTATGGCTACACCTTC
D: .
size: .
length: 13
V: TRBV7-2
J: TRBJ1-2

CDR3: CASSMTSGMEQFF
DNA: TGTGCCAGTAGTATGACTAGCGGGATGGAGCAGTTCTTC
D: TRBD2
size: .
length: 13
V: TRBV19
J: TRBJ2-1

CDR3: CASNGLAGEWETQYF
DNA: TGTGCCAGCAACGGACTAGCGGGAGAGTGGGAGACCCAGTACTTC
D: TRBD2
size: .
length: 15
V: TRBV28
J: TRBJ2-5

CDR3: CASSLQARNTEAFF
DNA: TGTGCCAGCAGTTTACAAGCGCGGAACACTGAAGCTTTCTTT
D: .
size: .
length: 14
V: TRBV27
J: TRBJ1-1

CDR3: CASSPVTNSYNEQFF
DNA: TGTGCCAGCTCACCTGTAACTAACTCCTACAATGAGCAGTTCTTC
D: .
size: .
length: 15
V: TRBV18
J: TRBJ2-1

CDR3: CASSRTSVRNTIYF
DNA: TGTGCCAGTAGCCGGACGTCTGTGAGAAACACCATATATTTT
D: .
size: few
length: 14
V: TRBV19
J: TRBJ1-3

CDR3: CASSPSGGTEAFF
DNA: TGTGCCAGTAGTCCGAGCGGGGGCACTGAAGCTTTCTTT
D: .
size: .
length: 13
V: TRBV19
J: TRBJ1-1

CDR3: CASSPNTEAFF
DNA: TGTGCCAGCAGCCCGAACACTGAAGCTTTCTTT
D: .
size: .
length: 11
V: TRBV6-2/TRBV6-3
J: TRBJ1-1

CDR3: CASRASGTYEQYF
DNA: TGTGCCAGCCGGGCTAGCGGTACCTACGAGCAGTACTTC
D: TRBD2
size: .
length: 13
V: TRBV6-6
J: TRBJ2-7

CDR3: CASSQDLGNGRDTQYF
DNA: TGCGCCAGCAGCCAAGATCTAGGGAACGGGAGGGATACGCAGTATTTT
D: TRBD2
size: .
length: 16
V: TRBV4-3
J: TRBJ2-3

CDR3: CASRRTGTGGNSPLHF
DNA: TGTGCCAGCAGAAGAACCGGGACAGGGGGGAATTCACCCCTCCACTTT
D: TRBD1
size: .
length: 16
V: TRBV2
J: TRBJ1-6